These 8 T cell receptor beta chains came from one sample sequenced in a study of molecular identifiers for immune sequencing clone quantification. TCRdb recomputed calls from the PCR reads with MiXCR, one row per CDR3 protein. The repertoire includes 37,000 or so distinct CDR3 sequences, roughly 24% of them detected once, and 0.98% sits in the top ten. Material for sequencing was naive CD8+ T cells from blood, with Jurkat cell RNA spiked in. The subset here: FACS-sorted CD8+CD4-CCR7+CD45RA+ naive T cells. The receptors were gathered from a human donor in good health. Some libraries in this study had Jurkat cell RNA spiked in.

This clonotype appeared a few times. A read error is possible here, since a much larger clone lies one base away. V is TRBV6-2 or TRBV6-3 and J is TRBJ2-1, with 9 bases lining up with TRBD2. V lost 2 bases to trimming and J lost 7 bases; unmatched junction nucleotides: 9. The CDR3 contains 16 residues. CDR1 MNHEY and CDR2 SVGEGT come from the germline V gene. In DNA form, the CDR3 reads TGTGCCAGCAGTTACCATCAAGGTAGCGGGAGTAATGAGCAGTTCTTC. Its translation is CASSYHQGSGSNEQFF.

This clonotype was counted ten times or more. J is TRBJ2-2 and V is TRBV7-3, with D possibly being TRBD1 or TRBD2 (5 bases each). Trimming shortened V by 4 bases and J by 2 bases, and 11 bases separated the two germline ends. The CDR3 loop spans 15 amino acids. Per germline, CDR1 SGHTA and CDR2 FQGTGA. In DNA form, the CDR3 reads TGTGCCAGCAGCTCCTCCGGGGCAAACACCGGGGAGCTGTTTTTT. It translates to CASSSSGANTGELFF. The entire variable domain, with the rest obtained from reference TRBV7-3 and TRBJ2-2, is as follows: GAGVSQTPSNKVTEKGKYVELRCDPISGHTALYWYRQSLGQGPEFLIYFQGTGAADDSGLPNDRFFAVRPEGSVSTLKIQRTERGDSAVYLCASSSSGANTGELFFGEGSRLTVL.

This rearrangement joins TRBV30 to TRBJ1-1, with a possible D match to TRBD1 (6 bases). There are 14 residues in the CDR3. CDR1 GTSNPN and CDR2 SVGIG come from the germline V gene (reference sequence). V was shortened by 3 bases and J by 1 base, with 12 bases between the two germline ends. The CDR3 spells CAWRQGHPNTEAFF. DNA of the CDR3: TGTGCCTGGAGACAGGGACACCCGAACACTGAAGCTTTCTTT.

Comment on this clonotype: A read error is possible here, since a much larger clone lies one base away. This sequence joins TRBV7-2 and TRBJ1-5; possibly TRBD1 for D (5 bases). CDR3 length equals 13 residues. Germline CDR1 reads SGHTA; CDR2 reads FQGNSA. The CDR3 DNA follows: TGTGCCAGCCAAGAGGCAGGGTATCAGCCCCCGCATTTT. It codes for CASQEAGYQPPHF.

This clonotype was found many times. The chain couples TRBV7-9 to TRBJ2-7; 9 nucleotides line up with TRBD1. V was clipped by 3 bases and J by 1 base; unmatched bases: 4. CDR1 is SEHNR and CDR2 is FQNEAQ in the germline V gene (reference sequence). The CDR3 contains 15 residues. CDR3 residues: CASSLWGQGSYEQYF. The CDR3 nucleotides read TGTGCCAGCAGCTTGTGGGGACAGGGATCCTACGAGCAGTACTTC.

This clonotype occurred many times. The V call is TRBV9, the J call TRBJ2-7; D may match TRBD1 or TRBD2 (5 bases each). V lost 4 bases to trimming and J lost 4 bases, with 21 bases between them. From germline, CDR1 is SGDLS and CDR2 YYNGEE. There are 16 residues in the CDR3. CDR3 in DNA: TGTGCCAGCAGCCCCACGGGGCAGGACAAGGGGTACGAGCAGTACTTC. Translating gives CASSPTGQDKGYEQYF.

Only a few counts were recorded for this clonotype. This chain uses TRBV6-6 with TRBJ2-3; D may be TRBD1 or TRBD2 (7 bases each). The length of the CDR3 is 16 residues. V was pared by 0 bases and J by 5 bases, with 15 bases between. Germline V gene sequence: CDR1 MNHNY, CDR2 SVGAGI (reference sequence). DNA of the CDR3: TGTGCCAGCAGTTACTCATCAGGGGGGGGAATAGATACGCAGTATTTT. As protein: CASSYSSGGGIDTQYF.

The genes are TRBV9 and TRBJ2-3, with a weak D call TRBD2 (6 bases). CDR1 is SGDLS and CDR2 is YYNGEE in the germline V gene. Trimming stripped 0 bases from V and 4 bases from J, with 9 bases between. The CDR3 is 14 residues long. The DNA for the CDR3 is TGTGCCAGCAGCGTAGCGGGAGTTGCAGATACGCAGTATTTT. Its protein is CASSVAGVADTQYF. Complete variable domain (other parts from reference TRBV9 and TRBJ2-3): DSGVTQTPKHLITATGQRVTLRCSPRSGDLSVYWYQQSLDQGLQFLIQYYNGEERAKGNILERFSAQQFPDLHSELNLSSLELGDSALYFCASSVAGVADTQYFGPGTRLTVL.